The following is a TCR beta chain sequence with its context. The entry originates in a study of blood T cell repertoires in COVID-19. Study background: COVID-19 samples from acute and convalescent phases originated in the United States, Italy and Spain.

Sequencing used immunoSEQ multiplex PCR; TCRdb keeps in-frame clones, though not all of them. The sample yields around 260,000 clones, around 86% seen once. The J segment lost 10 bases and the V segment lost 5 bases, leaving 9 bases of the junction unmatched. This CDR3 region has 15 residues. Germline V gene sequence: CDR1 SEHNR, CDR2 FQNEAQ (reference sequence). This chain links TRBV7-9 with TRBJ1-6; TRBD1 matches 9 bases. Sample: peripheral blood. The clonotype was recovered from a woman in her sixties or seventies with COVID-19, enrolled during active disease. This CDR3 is CASSPPGQGGSPLHF. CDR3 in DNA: TGTGCCAGCAGCCCCCCGGGACAGGGAGGATCACCCCTCCACTTT.